This T cell receptor (beta chain) was captured by sequencing in a study of T cell changes during pregnancy in multiple sclerosis. CDR3 length: 15 amino acids. From germline, CDR1 is KGHSH and CDR2 LQKENI. Trimming shortened V by 4 bases and J by 0 bases, and 10 bases separated the two germline ends. Method: immunoSEQ multiplex PCR; TCRdb's copy keeps in-frame clones and lacks some. The sample carries about 38,000 clones, roughly 91% recorded once. The starting material was CD8+ T cells from peripheral blood mononuclear cells, obtained in the second trimester of pregnancy. This receptor was identified in a female donor with multiple sclerosis, enrolled in a pregnancy study. This rearrangement joins TRBV18 to TRBJ2-1, with D possibly being TRBD1 (6 bases). In DNA form, the CDR3 reads TGTGCCAGCTCACAAGGACAGAACTCCTACAATGAGCAGTTCTTC. Amino acids: CASSQGQNSYNEQFF. The full variable domain, with the rest looked up from reference TRBV18 and TRBJ2-1, is NAGVMQNPRHLVRRRGQEARLRCSPMKGHSHVYWYRQLPEEGLKFMVYLQKENIIDESGMPKERFSAEFPKEGPSILRIQQVVRGDSAAYFCASSQGQNSYNEQFFGPGTRLTVL.